This entry lists 3 T cell receptor beta chains sequenced from one sample in a study of shared clonotypes between healthy human individuals. Measured with immunoSEQ multiplex PCR; TCRdb has only the in-frame clones, and not every one. The repertoire holds roughly 2.5 million clones, with about 92% as singletons. Sequences were obtained from naive CD4+ T cells sorted from blood. Specified subset: CD45RA+ positively selected. The receptors originated from a young man in good health.

The chain uses TRBV11-2 and TRBJ2-5, with D maybe TRBD2 (7 bases). There are 15 residues in the CDR3. Germline CDR1 SGHAT, CDR2 FQNNGV. V lost 5 bases to trimming and J lost 5 bases, with 18 bases between them. CDR3 sequence reads: CASSQMGGGQETQYF. The CDR3 DNA follows: TGTGCCAGCAGCCAGATGGGGGGGGGCCAGGAGACCCAGTACTTC.

The V gene is TRBV12-5, the J gene TRBJ1-1; D gene unclear. The V end lost 1 base, the J end lost 4 bases, and 13 bases lay between the germline ends. CDR3 length: 15 amino acids. From germline, CDR1 is LGHNT and CDR2 FRNRAP. The CDR3 nucleotides are TGTGCTAGTGGTTTGGGTAACCGAAGGCCCACTGAAGCTTTCTTT. It codes for CASGLGNRRPTEAFF.

This clone was recorded once. The chain uses TRBV7-2 and TRBJ2-3; 11 nucleotides match TRBD2. V shed 6 bases, J shed 2 bases, and the junction held 7 bases outside the gene matches. Per germline, CDR1 SGHTA and CDR2 FQGNSA. This CDR3 has 16 amino acids. The CDR3 region has the DNA TGTGCCAGCAGTTTCCCGGGACTAGCGGCCACAGATACGCAGTATTTT. It is translated as CASSFPGLAATDTQYF.